This TCR beta chain was sequenced for a study of cytomegalovirus exposure and HLA in healthy donors. Germline V CDR1 and CDR2: SGHDT, YYEEEE. The CDR3 extends over 17 amino acids. Germline trimming cut 5 bases from V and 0 bases from J; bases unmatched to any gene: 10. Study-level findings and limits: Over 150 TCR beta chains were listed as cytomegalovirus-associated.

The study ran its PCR with 60 Vbeta and 13 Jbeta primers. The repertoire was sequenced with immunoSEQ multiplex PCR; TCRdb's copy has only in-frame clones and lacks some. The data contain roughly 110,000 clones, around 75% of them singletons. On this clone: Its antigen is still unknown.

The chain combines TRBV5-6 with TRBJ1-4, with 7 bases aligning to TRBD1. The origin of this receptor is a female donor in good health and CMV-seronegative. The specimen was PBMCs. This chain's CDR3 is CASRQTGKPATNEKLFF. Here the CDR3 DNA reads TGTGCCAGCAGGCAGACAGGGAAGCCTGCAACTAATGAAAAACTGTTTTTT. The complete variable domain, with remaining parts taken from reference TRBV5-6 and TRBJ1-4, reads DAGVTQSPTHLIKTRGQQVTLRCSPKSGHDTVSWYQQALGQGPQFIFQYYEEEERQRGNFPDRFSGHQFPNYSSELNVNALLLGDSALYLCASRQTGKPATNEKLFFGSGTQLSVL.